These T cell receptor beta chains were read from a single sample in a study of T cell responses to AZD1222 COVID-19 vaccine. Repertoires were generated with immunoSEQ multiplex PCR, while TCRdb's copy carries only in-frame clones and drops some. Counted here are approximately 140,000 clones, more than 85% occurring once; the ten biggest clones make up 2.5% to 3.5%. Specimen: peripheral blood, collected 28 days after the second AZD1222 dose. Receptor source: an adult who received the AZD1222 COVID-19 vaccine. The CDR3 runs from the conserved cysteine through the conserved F or W. The order of the fields is clone size, J gene, D gene, V gene, CDR3 DNA, CDR3 protein. D genes are given only for firm matches. Clone size is shown for a subset of rows, as once, few, many or a class of expanded clone.

>.|TRBJ2-2|TRBD2|TRBV5-4
TGTGCCAGCAGCTTGAGGACTAGCGGCACCGGGGAGCTGTTTTTT
CASSLRTSGTGELFF
>few|TRBJ2-2|.|TRBV5-1
TGCGCCAGCAGGACCGGGATAGAACCCACCGGGGAGCTGTTTTTT
CASRTGIEPTGELFF
>.|TRBJ2-1|TRBD1|TRBV28
TGTGCCACAGCGTTGGACAGGGGCGCAACCTCTATGGGAAACAATGAGCAGTTCTTC
CATALDRGATSMGNNEQFF
>once|TRBJ2-1|.|TRBV29-1
TGCAGCGTTGGGAGGGTACTTTCTTACAATGAGCAGTTCTTC
CSVGRVLSYNEQFF
>once|TRBJ2-7|.|TRBV9
TGTGCCAGCAGCGCCATACCTAGTAGCCACGAGCAGTACTTC
CASSAIPSSHEQYF
>.|TRBJ1-2|TRBD1|TRBV6-5
TGTGCCAGCAGGGGCGGGACAGCATTAAACTATGGCTACACCTTC
CASRGGTALNYGYTF
>.|TRBJ2-2|TRBD1|TRBV5-5
TGTGCCAGCAGCACTGACAGGGGGCGACCCGGGGAGCTGTTTTTT
CASSTDRGRPGELFF
>.|TRBJ1-1|.|TRBV24-1
TGTGCCACCAGTGATGGACCGGGTAGGGCATCGCGGGCTTTCTTT
CATSDGPGRASRAFF
>.|TRBJ2-2|.|TRBV3-1/TRBV3-2
TGTGCCAGCAGCCAGGGTGGCGGGACCGGGGAGCTGTTTTTT
CASSQGGGTGELFF
>once|TRBJ2-7|.|TRBV3-1/TRBV3-2
TGTGCCAGCAGCCAACTAGCCGACGCCTACGAGCAGTACTTC
CASSQLADAYEQYF
>.|TRBJ1-6|.|TRBV27
TGTGCCAGCAGTAAGCAGGTCTATAATTCACCCCTCCACTTT
CASSKQVYNSPLHF
>.|TRBJ2-1|TRBD2|TRBV15
TGTGCCACCAGCAGGATTTCTAGCGGGACCTACAATGAGCAGTTCTTC
CATSRISSGTYNEQFF
>.|TRBJ1-5|.|TRBV30
TGTGCCTGGAGTGTACCCTTTACAGGGAAGGAGCCCCAGCATTTT
CAWSVPFTGKEPQHF
>.|TRBJ2-1|TRBD1|TRBV4-1
TGCGCCAGCAGCCCCGGACAGGGGTTAGAACATGAGCAGTTCTTC
CASSPGQGLEHEQFF
>.|TRBJ1-1|.|TRBV7-9
TGTGCCAGCAGCTTAGATGGGGCCACCTACACTGAAGCTTTCTTT
CASSLDGATYTEAFF
>.|TRBJ1-2|TRBD1|TRBV6-2/TRBV6-3
TGTGCCAGCAGTAGGACAGGGTATGGCTACACCTTC
CASSRTGYGYTF
>.|TRBJ1-2|TRBD1|TRBV6-2/TRBV6-3
TGTGCCAGCAGTTACTCGGGGGGACAGCTCTATGGCTACACCTTC
CASSYSGGQLYGYTF
>.|TRBJ1-1|.|TRBV7-9
TGTGCCAGCAATCACAACAGCGGCACTGAAGCTTTCTTT
CASNHNSGTEAFF
>.|TRBJ1-5|TRBD1|TRBV27
TGTGCCAGCAGATCGACAGGGGGCGAGAATTTTCAGCCCCAGCATTTT
CASRSTGGENFQPQHF
>.|TRBJ2-6|.|TRBV13
TGTGCCAGCAGCCAAGGGGCGCCTGGGGCCAACGTCCTGACTTTC
CASSQGAPGANVLTF
>.|TRBJ2-7|.|TRBV28
TGTGCCAGCAGCCCACAAGGTGGAGGAACCTACGAGCAGTACTTC
CASSPQGGGTYEQYF
>.|TRBJ2-7|.|TRBV19
TGTGCCAGTAGTACAAGGGTAAACGAGCAGTACTTC
CASSTRVNEQYF